A single sample is the source of the 18 T cell receptor beta chains below, sequenced in a study of T cells in Graves' hyperthyroidism and ophthalmopathy. TCR beta CDR3 region amplification was performed from RNA transcripts. The HTBI primer set served for first-round RT-PCR of the TCR CDR3. TCRdb independently ran MiXCR on the multiplex PCR reads; one entry per CDR3 protein. The table has approximately 690,000 distinct CDR3 sequences, approximately 15% seen once. The sample taken for sequencing was blood. All receptors come from a woman aged 50 to 65 with Graves' ophthalmopathy.

This clonotype has ten or more counts. CDR3 DNA sequence: TGCAGCGTTGAACTGCGGGGGGCGCGGGAGACCCAGTACTTC. Its translation: CSVELRGARETQYF. The chain is built from TRBV29-1 and TRBJ2-5; 8 bases are a match to TRBD2. The CDR3 is made up of 14 amino acids. Germline CDR1 SQVTM, CDR2 ANQGSEA. The trim removed 2 bases at V and 5 bases at J, leaving 7 bases unmatched.

In this sample, this clonotype turned up many times. The gene calls are TRBV7-9 and TRBJ1-6; D possibly corresponds to TRBD1 (5 bases). V lost 1 base and J 6 bases, leaving 10 bases between the germline ends. This CDR3 is 15 amino acids long. CDR1 is SEHNR and CDR2 is FQNEAQ in the germline V gene (reference sequence). CDR3 sequence (DNA): TGTGCCAGCAGCTTAGATCTTGGGGGTAATTCACCCCTCCACTTT. This codes for CASSLDLGGNSPLHF.

Ten or more counts support this clonotype. The genes are TRBV20-1 and TRBJ2-7; 7 bases are a match to TRBD2. Germline CDR1 is DFQATT and CDR2 is SNEGSKA (reference sequence). The CDR3 has 15 residues. V lost 0 bases, J lost 4 bases, and 9 bases stayed unmatched. The CDR3 nucleotides are TGCAGTGCTAGAGATCAGGGCGGGAGTGCGTACGAGCAGTACTTC. It encodes CSARDQGGSAYEQYF.

The V gene is TRBV6-1, the J gene TRBJ2-5, with unresolved D. V shed 1 base and J shed 4 bases, with 13 bases lying between them. CDR1 is MNHNS and CDR2 is SASEGT in the germline V gene. The CDR3 is made up of 15 amino acids. CDR3 residues: CASSEVRSMIETQYF. The CDR3 DNA sequence: TGTGCCAGCAGTGAAGTAAGGAGTATGATAGAGACCCAGTACTTC.

This clonotype was seen repeatedly, ten times or more. The CDR3 spells CASSYLDRGPTYNEQFF. In nucleotides, the CDR3 is TGTGCCAGCAGTTACCTGGACAGGGGACCTACCTACAATGAGCAGTTCTTC. The rearrangement links TRBV6-2 or TRBV6-3 to TRBJ2-1; 9 bases map to TRBD1. This CDR3 comprises 17 residues. The germline V gene has CDR1 MNHEY and CDR2 SVGEGT. V lost 2 bases, J lost 2 bases, and 7 bases stayed unmatched.

Of note for this clonotype: A read error may be the cause here, since a much bigger clone is one base away. The gene calls are TRBV20-1 and TRBJ1-2, with D possibly being TRBD1 (6 bases). V lost 1 base, J lost 7 bases, and 10 bases lay in between. The CDR3 consists of 12 residues. The V gene's germline CDR1 is DFQATT and CDR2 SNEGSKA (reference sequence). The CDR3 loop is CSARGQVCGYTF. The CDR3 DNA is TGCAGTGCTAGAGGACAGGTTTGTGGCTACACCTTC.

At least ten counts were recorded for this clonotype. The chain is built from TRBV20-1 and TRBJ2-3; D perhaps matches TRBD2 (6 bases). Germline V gene data show CDR1 as DFQATT and CDR2 as SNEGSKA (reference sequence). Trimming left V 6 bases short and J 0 bases short, with 13 bases between. The CDR3 runs 14 residues. DNA of the CDR3: TGCAGTGCCATAAGCGGGCCTAGCACAGATACGCAGTATTTT. Translating gives CSAISGPSTDTQYF.

There are many counts of this clonotype. The chain has TRBV2 and TRBJ2-6, with 13 bases that match TRBD2. CDR1 is SNHLY and CDR2 is FYNNEI in the germline V gene. The V segment lost 7 bases and the J segment 2 bases; nucleotides outside the gene matches: 5. CDR3 length equals 17 residues. This CDR3 is CASTLLAGGPGANVLTF. DNA for the CDR3: TGTGCCAGCACCTTACTAGCGGGAGGGCCTGGGGCCAACGTCCTGACTTTC.

This clonotype showed up many times. The genes are TRBV2 and TRBJ2-3; possible D gene TRBD2, 7 bases. V lost 1 base and J lost 1, with 9 bases in between. Germline loops: CDR1 SNHLY, CDR2 FYNNEI. The CDR3 extends over 15 amino acids. In DNA, the CDR3 is TGTGCCAGCAGTGAAGTAGGGGGGGGCACAGATACGCAGTATTTT. Its protein is CASSEVGGGTDTQYF. Looking up the rest from reference TRBV2 and TRBJ2-3 gives the full variable domain: EPEVTQTPSHQVTQMGQEVILRCVPISNHLYFYWYRQILGQKVEFLVSFYNNEISEKSEIFDDQFSVERPDGSNFTLKIRSTKLEDSAMYFCASSEVGGGTDTQYFGPGTRLTVL.

This clonotype was detected a few times. The J gene is TRBJ2-3, the V gene TRBV7-6; a possible D gene is TRBD2 (6 bases). Germline CDR1 SGHVS, CDR2 FNYEAQ. The CDR3 extends over 14 amino acids. V was pared by 5 bases and J by 6 bases, with 15 bases between. The CDR3 coding sequence is TGTGCCAGCAGCGTGAGACCGGGACTGGATACGCAGTATTTT. Protein sequence: CASSVRPGLDTQYF.

This clonotype was counted a few times. The chain links TRBV5-6 to TRBJ1-5, with D possibly matching TRBD1 (6 bases). Trimming took off 0 bases at V and 5 bases at J, with 9 bases between the two ends. The CDR3 contains 14 residues. Germline CDR1 SGHDT, CDR2 YYEEEE. The CDR3 is CASSLGGPHQPQHF. The DNA for the CDR3 is TGTGCCAGCAGCTTGGGGGGGCCTCATCAGCCCCAGCATTTT.

This clonotype was counted at least ten times. V is TRBV6-2 or TRBV6-3 and J is TRBJ2-1, with D hard to call. Germline values: CDR1 MNHEY, CDR2 SVGEGT. The CDR3 totals 17 residues. Trimming took 0 bases from V and 9 from J, leaving 21 bases between them. The CDR3 DNA sequence: TGTGCCAGCAGTTACTCCCATAGACCCCCGGCCGACCGTGAGCAGTTCTTC. Translation gives CASSYSHRPPADREQFF.

This clonotype was observed at least ten times. The J gene is TRBJ1-1, the V gene TRBV28, with D possibly TRBD1 on 5 matching bases. V was cut by 5 bases and J by 5 bases, with 18 bases left in between. CDR1 and CDR2 (germline): MDHEN, SYDVKM. This CDR3 is built from 15 residues. CDR3 in DNA: TGTGCCAGCAGTACCCAAGCCGCCGGGGGGACTGAAGCTTTCTTT. This translates into CASSTQAAGGTEAFF.

This clonotype occurred many times. The chain employs TRBV11-2 and TRBJ2-7, with a possible D match to TRBD2 (5 bases). The CDR3 length is 16 residues. Trimming removed 1 base at V and 0 bases at J, with 13 bases between. The germline V gene encodes CDR1 SGHAT and CDR2 FQNNGV. CDR3 loop: CASSLVVGDNSYEQYF. The CDR3 coding sequence is TGTGCCAGCAGCTTAGTAGTGGGAGACAACTCCTACGAGCAGTACTTC.

This chain uses TRBV24-1 with TRBJ2-5; D not resolved. Germline CDR1 is KGHDR and CDR2 is SFDVKD. The CDR3 is 16 residues long. V was pared by 4 bases and J by 1 base, with 15 bases between. The CDR3 is CATSDTWAGTQETQYF. CDR3 in DNA: TGTGCCACCAGTGACACCTGGGCAGGTACCCAAGAGACCCAGTACTTC.

In its sample, this clonotype was seen many times. The rearrangement links TRBV7-2 to TRBJ1-4; a weak D match, TRBD1 (6 bases). Trimming took 5 bases from V and 10 from J, leaving 14 bases between them. CDR1 and CDR2 (germline): SGHTA, FQGNSA. This CDR3 spans 13 amino acids. The CDR3 loop is CASSVTRTAKLFF. CDR3 DNA: TGTGCCAGCAGCGTTACTCGGACAGCAAAACTGTTTTTT. Together with reference TRBV7-2 and TRBJ1-4, the CDR3 gives the full variable domain: GAGVSQSPSNKVTEKGKDVELRCDPISGHTALYWYRQSLGQGLEFLIYFQGNSAPDKSGLPSDRFSAERTGGSVSTLTIQRTQQEDSAVYLCASSVTRTAKLFFGSGTQLSVL.

This clonotype was counted many times. The DNA of the CDR3 is TGTGCCAGCACCCCCGAGGGAGTGGCCGCAGATACGCAGTATTTT. Translated: CASTPEGVAADTQYF. This chain connects TRBV28 to TRBJ2-3, with a tentative D call TRBD2 (5 bases). V was clipped by 7 bases and J by 4 bases, with 18 bases between them. The CDR3 runs to 15 residues. CDR1 is MDHEN, CDR2 SYDVKM, per germline.

In its sample, this clonotype was seen many times. The chain uses TRBV27 and TRBJ1-2; TRBD1 is a possible D gene (6 bases). V was trimmed by 5 bases and J by 7 bases, leaving 11 bases between them. The CDR3 has 12 amino acids. CDR1 and CDR2 (germline): MNHEY, SMNVEV (reference sequence). CDR3 sequence reads: CASSPVGGGYTF. The CDR3 DNA sequence: TGTGCCAGCAGTCCCGTAGGGGGTGGCTACACCTTC.